This TCR beta chain appears in the sequencing data of a study of vaccination and CD4 T cells after COVID-19. Study-level information: At a median about 94 days (range 35 to 161) after diagnosis, post-COVID samples were drawn. Post-vaccine sample collection happened at a median of about ten weeks after dose two, ranging 14 to 241.

This clonotype has only a few counts. Its antigen remains unidentified. Trimming at V came to 4 bases and at J to 7 bases, leaving 6 bases not matched to a gene. The germline V gene encodes CDR1 LNHDA and CDR2 SQIVND (reference sequence). This CDR3 region has 14 residues. Treatment noted: roughly 10-day PBMC culture with coronavirus spike peptide pools or control peptides (ViraFEST assay). The Oncomine TCR Beta short-read assay was what sequenced the DNA obtained from cultured CD4+ T cells. After culture, CD4+ T cells served as the source for genomic DNA extraction. TCRdb recomputed calls from the PCR reads with MiXCR, one row per CDR3 protein. The data show 9,000 to 13,000 distinct CDR3 sequences, roughly two fifths seen once.

V and J are TRBV19 and TRBJ1-5, with 8 bases aligning to TRBD1. This TCR was sampled from a human donor who had recovered from COVID-19. Sequenced here: CD4+ T cells from blood, cultured in vitro, sampled after SARS-CoV-2 vaccination. The CDR3 nucleotides are TGTGCCAGTAGTACGGGACAGGAAGGACAGCCCCAGCATTTT. Its protein is CASSTGQEGQPQHF.